These T cell receptor beta chains were read from a single sample in a study of blood T cell repertoires in COVID-19. Sequencing used immunoSEQ multiplex PCR; TCRdb keeps in-frame clones, though not all of them. Of about 410,000 clones detected, approximately 89% appear once; the ten largest clones hold roughly 1.4%. Sequencing was carried out using peripheral blood. The source of these receptors is a woman in her thirties or forties with COVID-19, enrolled during active disease. The CDR3 runs from the conserved cysteine through the conserved F or W. Each record gives: J gene, D gene, clone size, V gene, CDR3 protein, CDR3 DNA. The D gene is left open where the match is weak. Rows may omit the clone size; those that give it use once, few, many or a size class.

j_call: TRBJ1-2; d_call: .; clone_size: once; v_call: TRBV3-1/TRBV3-2; cdr3_aa: CASSQDRPSLYGYTF; cdr3_nt: TGTGCCAGCAGCCAAGACAGGCCCTCCTTATATGGCTACACCTTC
j_call: TRBJ1-2; d_call: TRBD1; clone_size: .; v_call: TRBV6-5; cdr3_aa: CAIGQANYGYTF; cdr3_nt: TGTGCCATCGGACAGGCTAACTATGGCTACACCTTC
j_call: TRBJ1-6; d_call: .; clone_size: .; v_call: TRBV19; cdr3_aa: CASSIGQGNSPLHF; cdr3_nt: TGTGCCAGTAGTATAGGTCAGGGGAATTCACCCCTCCACTTT
j_call: TRBJ1-2; d_call: TRBD1; clone_size: .; v_call: TRBV28; cdr3_aa: CASRGQAFYGYTF; cdr3_nt: TGTGCCAGCAGGGGACAGGCCTTTTATGGCTACACCTTC
j_call: TRBJ1-2; d_call: TRBD1; clone_size: .; v_call: TRBV5-6; cdr3_aa: CASSSDRGNYGYTF; cdr3_nt: TGTGCCAGCAGCTCGGACAGGGGGAACTATGGCTACACCTTC
j_call: TRBJ2-7; d_call: TRBD1; clone_size: .; v_call: TRBV28; cdr3_aa: CASGTGSYEQYF; cdr3_nt: TGTGCCAGCGGGACAGGTTCCTACGAGCAGTACTTC
j_call: TRBJ2-2; d_call: TRBD2; clone_size: .; v_call: TRBV9; cdr3_aa: CASQREGLYTGELFF; cdr3_nt: TGTGCCAGCCAACGGGAGGGGTTGTACACCGGGGAGCTGTTTTTT
j_call: TRBJ1-3; d_call: .; clone_size: .; v_call: TRBV30; cdr3_aa: CAWIGGRVPGNTIYF; cdr3_nt: TGTGCCTGGATCGGGGGGCGCGTACCTGGAAACACCATATATTTT
j_call: TRBJ1-6; d_call: .; clone_size: .; v_call: TRBV11-2; cdr3_aa: CASSPPGHLLRPLHF; cdr3_nt: TGTGCCAGCAGCCCTCCGGGACATCTACTCCGGCCCCTCCACTTT
j_call: TRBJ2-7; d_call: TRBD2; clone_size: .; v_call: TRBV9; cdr3_aa: CASSVGGGFYEQYF; cdr3_nt: TGTGCCAGCAGCGTAGGCGGGGGGTTCTACGAGCAGTACTTC
j_call: TRBJ2-1; d_call: .; clone_size: .; v_call: TRBV6-6; cdr3_aa: CASSSAAEQFF; cdr3_nt: TGTGCCAGCAGTTCGGCGGCTGAGCAGTTCTTC
j_call: TRBJ2-3; d_call: .; clone_size: .; v_call: TRBV29-1; cdr3_aa: CSVDRDTTTDTQYF; cdr3_nt: TGCAGCGTTGACCGGGACACTACCACAGATACGCAGTATTTT
j_call: TRBJ1-3; d_call: .; clone_size: .; v_call: TRBV3-1/TRBV3-2; cdr3_aa: CASSQDPTTGPFSGNTIYF; cdr3_nt: TGTGCCAGCAGCCAAGATCCCACGACAGGCCCCTTCTCTGGAAACACCATATATTTT
j_call: TRBJ2-1; d_call: TRBD2; clone_size: .; v_call: TRBV28; cdr3_aa: CASSLLGGGGAIINEQFF; cdr3_nt: TGTGCCAGCAGTTTATTAGGTGGCGGGGGGGCGATTATAAATGAGCAGTTCTTC
j_call: TRBJ2-2; d_call: TRBD2; clone_size: once; v_call: TRBV4-3; cdr3_aa: CASSQEALAGINTGELFF; cdr3_nt: TGCGCCAGCAGCCAAGAGGCCCTAGCGGGAATTAACACCGGGGAGCTGTTTTTT
j_call: TRBJ2-3; d_call: TRBD2; clone_size: .; v_call: TRBV2; cdr3_aa: CASRTRGGLAGASDTQYF; cdr3_nt: TGTGCCAGCAGAACCCGTGGCGGACTAGCGGGGGCGAGTGATACGCAGTATTTT
j_call: TRBJ1-1; d_call: .; clone_size: .; v_call: TRBV6-6; cdr3_aa: CASSYSAVNTEAFF; cdr3_nt: TGTGCCAGCAGTTACTCGGCGGTGAACACTGAAGCTTTCTTT
j_call: TRBJ1-2; d_call: .; clone_size: .; v_call: TRBV27; cdr3_aa: CASSLERSYGYTF; cdr3_nt: TGTGCCAGCAGTTTAGAAAGGAGCTATGGCTACACCTTC
j_call: TRBJ1-1; d_call: TRBD1; clone_size: .; v_call: TRBV5-1; cdr3_aa: CASRERVGTATEAFF; cdr3_nt: TGCGCCAGCAGAGAGAGAGTGGGGACAGCTACTGAAGCTTTCTTT
j_call: TRBJ1-2; d_call: TRBD1; clone_size: .; v_call: TRBV5-1; cdr3_aa: CASSIGTGNHNYGYTF; cdr3_nt: TGCGCCAGCAGCATAGGGACAGGGAATCATAACTATGGCTACACCTTC
j_call: TRBJ1-4; d_call: .; clone_size: .; v_call: TRBV4-3; cdr3_aa: CASSQDWGRWGDEKLFF; cdr3_nt: TGCGCCAGCAGCCAAGATTGGGGGAGGTGGGGGGATGAAAAACTGTTTTTT
j_call: TRBJ1-2; d_call: TRBD1; clone_size: .; v_call: TRBV6-5; cdr3_aa: CASQQGGYGYTF; cdr3_nt: TGTGCCAGCCAACAGGGGGGTTATGGCTACACCTTC
j_call: TRBJ2-6; d_call: .; clone_size: .; v_call: TRBV24-1; cdr3_aa: CATSDPTALSGANVLTF; cdr3_nt: TGTGCCACCAGTGATCCGACAGCCCTCTCTGGGGCCAACGTCCTGACTTTC
j_call: TRBJ1-4; d_call: TRBD1; clone_size: .; v_call: TRBV5-1; cdr3_aa: CASSLGDRGGEKLFF; cdr3_nt: TGCGCCAGCAGCTTGGGGGACAGGGGCGGTGAAAAACTGTTTTTT
j_call: TRBJ2-5; d_call: .; clone_size: .; v_call: TRBV6-5; cdr3_aa: CASTRSLQETQYF; cdr3_nt: TGTGCCAGCACAAGGAGTCTACAAGAGACCCAGTACTTC
j_call: TRBJ2-1; d_call: TRBD2; clone_size: few; v_call: TRBV7-2; cdr3_aa: CASSLAGLVTYNEQFF; cdr3_nt: TGTGCCAGCAGCTTAGCGGGACTAGTCACCTACAATGAGCAGTTCTTC
j_call: TRBJ1-2; d_call: TRBD1; clone_size: .; v_call: TRBV6-2/TRBV6-3; cdr3_aa: CASSYGTEGYTF; cdr3_nt: TGTGCCAGCAGTTACGGGACAGAGGGCTACACCTTC
j_call: TRBJ1-1; d_call: TRBD1; clone_size: .; v_call: TRBV6-5; cdr3_aa: CASSPGQGDTEAFF; cdr3_nt: TGTGCCAGCAGCCCGGGACAGGGGGACACTGAAGCTTTCTTT
j_call: TRBJ1-2; d_call: .; clone_size: .; v_call: TRBV19; cdr3_aa: CASSMEGIGYTF; cdr3_nt: TGTGCCAGTAGTATGGAGGGGATTGGCTACACCTTC
j_call: TRBJ1-1; d_call: TRBD1; clone_size: few; v_call: TRBV13; cdr3_aa: CASSLRRGHGNTEAFF; cdr3_nt: TGTGCCAGCAGCTTGCGCAGGGGGCACGGGAACACTGAAGCTTTCTTT
j_call: TRBJ1-1; d_call: .; clone_size: .; v_call: TRBV4-2; cdr3_aa: CASSQVVGTHVSMNTEAFF; cdr3_nt: TGTGCCAGCAGCCAAGTTGTAGGGACACACGTCTCGATGAACACTGAAGCTTTCTTT
j_call: TRBJ1-6; d_call: .; clone_size: .; v_call: TRBV7-2; cdr3_aa: CASSLRAGDNSPLHF; cdr3_nt: TGTGCCAGCAGCTTAAGGGCAGGGGATAATTCACCCCTCCACTTT
j_call: TRBJ1-6; d_call: .; clone_size: once; v_call: TRBV6-5; cdr3_aa: CASRGTSYNSPLHF; cdr3_nt: TGTGCCAGCAGAGGGACATCCTATAATTCACCCCTCCACTTT
j_call: TRBJ1-4; d_call: TRBD1; clone_size: .; v_call: TRBV19; cdr3_aa: CASRQGVANEKLFF; cdr3_nt: TGTGCCAGTAGGCAGGGGGTGGCTAATGAAAAACTGTTTTTT
j_call: TRBJ2-2; d_call: TRBD2; clone_size: .; v_call: TRBV5-4; cdr3_aa: CASSPGGNTGELFF; cdr3_nt: TGTGCCAGCAGCCCGGGAGGGAACACCGGGGAGCTGTTTTTT
j_call: TRBJ1-2; d_call: .; clone_size: .; v_call: TRBV12-3/TRBV12-4; cdr3_aa: CASAPLNYGYTF; cdr3_nt: TGTGCCAGCGCCCCACTGAACTATGGCTACACCTTC
j_call: TRBJ2-7; d_call: .; clone_size: once; v_call: TRBV20-1; cdr3_aa: CSASYRQREQYF; cdr3_nt: TGCAGTGCTAGTTACCGACAGCGCGAGCAGTACTTC
j_call: TRBJ1-1; d_call: .; clone_size: .; v_call: TRBV19; cdr3_aa: CASSTYNWTEAFF; cdr3_nt: TGTGCCAGTAGTACCTATAACTGGACTGAAGCTTTCTTT
j_call: TRBJ1-1; d_call: .; clone_size: once; v_call: TRBV6-2/TRBV6-3; cdr3_aa: CASSYPGLGHTEAFF; cdr3_nt: TGTGCCAGCAGTTACCCGGGACTTGGGCACACTGAAGCTTTCTTT
j_call: TRBJ2-1; d_call: .; clone_size: .; v_call: TRBV18; cdr3_aa: CASSPPRGINEQFF; cdr3_nt: TGTGCCAGCTCACCACCCCGGGGAATCAATGAGCAGTTCTTC
j_call: TRBJ1-1; d_call: .; clone_size: .; v_call: TRBV4-3; cdr3_aa: CASSRNAGPTEAFF; cdr3_nt: TGCGCCAGCAGCCGCAACGCAGGTCCCACTGAAGCTTTCTTT
j_call: TRBJ2-7; d_call: .; clone_size: .; v_call: TRBV4-3; cdr3_aa: CASSQLPTTHGQYEQYF; cdr3_nt: TGCGCCAGCAGCCAACTCCCGACTACCCATGGTCAATACGAGCAGTACTTC
j_call: TRBJ1-2; d_call: .; clone_size: once; v_call: TRBV30; cdr3_aa: CAWRQGGFYGYTF; cdr3_nt: TGTGCCTGGCGCCAAGGGGGTTTCTATGGCTACACCTTC
j_call: TRBJ2-3; d_call: .; clone_size: .; v_call: TRBV3-1/TRBV3-2; cdr3_aa: CASSQGLRNTQYF; cdr3_nt: TGTGCCAGCAGCCAAGGGCTCAGGAATACGCAGTATTTT
j_call: TRBJ2-1; d_call: TRBD2; clone_size: .; v_call: TRBV30; cdr3_aa: CAWNPTSQYEQFF; cdr3_nt: TGTGCCTGGAACCCGACTAGCCAGTATGAGCAGTTCTTC
j_call: TRBJ1-1; d_call: TRBD1; clone_size: .; v_call: TRBV5-1; cdr3_aa: CASSGGGTGTTEAFF; cdr3_nt: TGCGCCAGCAGCGGGGGTGGGACAGGCACTACTGAAGCTTTCTTT
j_call: TRBJ2-3; d_call: TRBD1; clone_size: .; v_call: TRBV5-1; cdr3_aa: CASSSSGTGTTDTQYF; cdr3_nt: TGCGCCAGCAGCTCCAGCGGGACAGGGACCACAGATACGCAGTATTTT
j_call: TRBJ1-2; d_call: .; clone_size: .; v_call: TRBV7-9; cdr3_aa: CASSLVTGDGYTF; cdr3_nt: TGTGCCAGCAGCTTAGTCACGGGGGATGGCTACACCTTC
j_call: TRBJ1-6; d_call: .; clone_size: .; v_call: TRBV5-4; cdr3_aa: CASSQTANSPLHF; cdr3_nt: TGTGCCAGCAGCCAGACAGCGAATTCACCCCTCCACTTT
j_call: TRBJ2-2; d_call: .; clone_size: .; v_call: TRBV19; cdr3_aa: CASRRGGAVISGELFF; cdr3_nt: TGTGCCAGTCGGCGAGGGGGGGCTGTGATATCCGGGGAGCTGTTTTTT
j_call: TRBJ1-5; d_call: .; clone_size: .; v_call: TRBV4-2; cdr3_aa: CASSQSRDQPQHF; cdr3_nt: TGTGCCAGCAGCCAATCCCGGGATCAGCCCCAGCATTTT
j_call: TRBJ1-5; d_call: TRBD1; clone_size: few; v_call: TRBV6-2/TRBV6-3; cdr3_aa: CASSMDRDNQPQHF; cdr3_nt: TGTGCCAGCAGTATGGACAGGGATAATCAGCCCCAGCATTTT
j_call: TRBJ1-2; d_call: TRBD1; clone_size: .; v_call: TRBV6-1; cdr3_aa: CASSERTGDRGYTF; cdr3_nt: TGTGCCAGCAGTGAGCGGACAGGGGATCGTGGCTACACCTTC
j_call: TRBJ1-1; d_call: .; clone_size: .; v_call: TRBV29-1; cdr3_aa: CSVEIQQVPEAFF; cdr3_nt: TGCAGCGTTGAAATCCAACAGGTCCCTGAAGCTTTCTTT
j_call: TRBJ1-4; d_call: .; clone_size: .; v_call: TRBV5-1; cdr3_aa: CASSLTQGSEKLFF; cdr3_nt: TGCGCCAGCAGCTTAACGCAGGGCAGTGAAAAACTGTTTTTT
j_call: TRBJ2-1; d_call: TRBD1; clone_size: .; v_call: TRBV2; cdr3_aa: CASSRTGYAEQFF; cdr3_nt: TGTGCCAGCAGCAGGACAGGCTATGCTGAGCAGTTCTTC
j_call: TRBJ2-2; d_call: TRBD1; clone_size: .; v_call: TRBV30; cdr3_aa: CAWSPGQGNGGELFF; cdr3_nt: TGTGCCTGGAGCCCGGGACAGGGAAACGGCGGGGAGCTGTTTTTT